These 19 T cell receptor beta chains were all obtained from the same sample, sequenced in a study of T cells in Graves' hyperthyroidism and ophthalmopathy. TCR beta CDR3 sequences were amplified from RNA transcripts. A set of HTBI primers served as the primers for a first-round RT-PCR of the TCR CDR3. Each CDR3 protein gets one entry after TCRdb re-called the multiplex PCR reads with MiXCR. The data show about 580,000 distinct CDR3 sequences, approximately 13% seen once. The specimen was blood. Receptors were obtained from a woman aged 30 to 39 with Graves' hyperthyroidism that later progressed to Graves' ophthalmopathy.

This clonotype was counted ten times or more. The rearrangement joins TRBV7-8 to TRBJ1-5, with no clear D. The germline CDR1 and CDR2 sequences are SGHVS and FQNEAQ. V was shortened by 5 bases and J by 0 bases, with 14 bases between the two germline ends. This CDR3 has 16 amino acids. The CDR3 here is CASSSTEVLSNQPQHF. The CDR3 DNA reads as TGTGCCAGCAGCAGTACAGAGGTTCTTAGCAATCAGCCCCAGCATTTT.

To note about this clonotype: No conserved phenylalanine or tryptophan ends this CDR3, so it is likely a read error. V and J are TRBV7-9 and TRBJ2-7, with TRBD2 matching over 11 bases. V lost 5 bases and J lost 2; bases outside the gene matches: 5. The CDR3 contains 15 residues. Germline V lookup: CDR1 SEHNR, CDR2 FQNEAQ (reference sequence). CDR3 in amino acids: CASSRLAGHPYEQYS. CDR3 nucleotides: TGTGCCAGCAGCCGACTAGCGGGACACCCCTACGAGCAGTACTCC.

The chain links TRBV29-1 to TRBJ1-3, with D perhaps matching TRBD1 (5 bases). The ends were cut back, 3 bases at V and 1 base at J, with 10 bases in the middle. There are 14 residues in the CDR3. CDR1 and CDR2 (germline): SQVTM, ANQGSEA. DNA of the CDR3: TGCAGCGTTGACAGGGCAGGATCTGGAAACACCATATATTTT. It codes for CSVDRAGSGNTIYF.

This chain joins TRBV4-1 and TRBJ2-5, with 7 bases matching TRBD2. J was trimmed by 1 base and V by 0 bases; bases with no gene match: 5. CDR3 length: 16 amino acids. Germline values: CDR1 MGHRA, CDR2 YSYEKL. This CDR3 reads CASSQEQSSGQETQYF. In DNA form, the CDR3 reads TGCGCCAGCAGCCAAGAACAGTCTAGCGGCCAAGAGACCCAGTACTTC.

There are many counts of this clonotype. The CDR3 loop reads CASSLGGGPDNSPLHF. CDR3 DNA sequence: TGTGCCAGCAGCTTAGGAGGAGGACCTGATAATTCACCCCTCCACTTT. The rearrangement links TRBV11-2 to TRBJ1-6; no clear D. Trimming took off 1 base at V and 5 bases at J, with 12 bases between the two ends. The CDR3 covers 16 residues. From germline, CDR1 is SGHAT and CDR2 FQNNGV.

This chain's CDR3 is CASSPTGTGVYEQYF. The CDR3 region has the DNA TGTGCCAGCAGCCCTACCGGGACAGGGGTCTACGAGCAGTACTTC. The rearrangement joins TRBV7-6 to TRBJ2-7; TRBD1 aligns across 10 bases. Germline assignment: CDR1 SGHVS and CDR2 FNYEAQ. This CDR3 region has 15 residues. The trim removed 5 bases at V and 3 bases at J, leaving 7 bases unmatched.

The chain recombines TRBV16 with TRBJ2-6, with TRBD1 matching 12 bases. The CDR3 covers 19 residues. Germline V gives CDR1 KGHSY, CDR2 FQNENV. With V trimmed by 2 bases and J by 4 bases, 9 bases remained unmatched. The CDR3 DNA follows: TGTGCCAGCAGCCAACGACCGGGACAGGGGGCGCGCGGGGCCAACGTCCTGACTTTC. Protein: CASSQRPGQGARGANVLTF.

In regard to this clonotype: This sequence may be a read error, since a much larger clone differs from it by one base. The chain employs TRBV6-5 and TRBJ1-1; D ambiguous. This CDR3 comprises 14 residues. Germline V gene data show CDR1 as MNHEY and CDR2 as SVGAGI. The CDR3 loop is CASSYQALNTEASF. The CDR3 DNA reads as TGTGCCAGCAGTTACCAGGCCTTGAACACTGAAGCTTCCTTT.

This clonotype was seen many times. This chain joins TRBV18 and TRBJ1-1; D call uncertain. The V end was cut by 3 bases, the J end by 1 base, with 12 bases between. The germline CDR1 and CDR2 sequences are KGHSH and LQKENI. The CDR3 consists of 15 residues. The CDR3 DNA sequence: TGTGCCAGCTCACCGCTGACGCCGGCGAACACTGAAGCTTTCTTT. As protein: CASSPLTPANTEAFF. The full variable domain, completed using reference TRBV18 and TRBJ1-1, is NAGVMQNPRHLVRRRGQEARLRCSPMKGHSHVYWYRQLPEEGLKFMVYLQKENIIDESGMPKERFSAEFPKEGPSILRIQQVVRGDSAAYFCASSPLTPANTEAFFGQGTRLTVV.

This clonotype was seen ten or more times. V gene TRBV9 combines with J gene TRBJ1-2; 9 bases fit TRBD1. There are 15 residues in the CDR3. J lost 4 bases, V lost 0 bases, and 4 bases had no gene match. Germline values: CDR1 SGDLS, CDR2 YYNGEE. The CDR3 nucleotides are TGTGCCAGCAGCGTAGGGACAGGGGATGCCTATGGCTACACCTTC. Translated, it gives CASSVGTGDAYGYTF.

This clonotype was seen more than once but under ten times. The chain has TRBV11-3 and TRBJ1-5, with D tentatively TRBD1 (6 bases). Germline V gene lookup returns CDR1 SGHNT and CDR2 YENEEA. Trimming removed 3 bases at V and 2 bases at J, with 26 bases between. The CDR3 length is 20 residues. Here the CDR3 reads CASSFPGWDKGISRNQPQHF. For the CDR3, the DNA is TGTGCCAGCAGCTTCCCGGGGTGGGACAAGGGGATATCGCGCAATCAGCCCCAGCATTTT.

This clonotype was counted many times. The chain joins TRBV20-1 to TRBJ2-5, with TRBD1 as a possible D gene (6 bases). This CDR3 spans 14 amino acids. Germline CDR1 DFQATT, CDR2 SNEGSKA (reference sequence). V was trimmed by 2 bases and J by 5 bases, leaving 15 bases between them. The CDR3 spells CSARWATTGETQYF. In DNA form, the CDR3 reads TGCAGTGCTAGATGGGCCACCACAGGGGAGACCCAGTACTTC.

This clonotype was found many times. CDR3 in amino acids: CASSLDPNPRGHEQYF. Written as DNA, the CDR3 is TGTGCCAGCAGCTTAGACCCCAACCCACGAGGCCACGAGCAGTACTTC. This chain links TRBV11-2 with TRBJ2-7; no clear D gene. V gave up 0 bases and J gave up 5 bases, with 17 bases separating them. CDR3 length equals 16 residues. Germline lookup yields CDR1 SGHAT and CDR2 FQNNGV.

There are a few counts of this clonotype. The gene calls are TRBV4-2 and TRBJ2-2, with 9 positions matching TRBD2. Germline CDR1 and CDR2: LGHNA and YNFKEQ. The CDR3 has 17 residues. Trimming at V came to 0 bases and at J to 1 base, leaving 3 bases not matched to a gene. The CDR3 here is CASSQDISGRNTGELFF. In nucleotides, the CDR3 is TGTGCCAGCAGCCAAGATATTAGCGGGAGGAACACCGGGGAGCTGTTTTTT.

This clonotype was detected ten times or more. This chain uses TRBV7-2 with TRBJ2-1; 8 bases line up with TRBD2. Germline CDR1 SGHTA, CDR2 FQGNSA. After removal of 3 bases from V and 7 bases from J, the junction contained 11 bases not matched to a gene. The CDR3 runs 16 residues. CDR3 in amino acids: CASSFSAGGLPNEQFF. DNA for the CDR3: TGTGCCAGCAGCTTCTCGGCGGGAGGTCTCCCGAATGAGCAGTTCTTC.

This clonotype was counted ten times or more. This chain joins TRBV29-1 and TRBJ1-1, with TRBD1 matching over 9 bases. CDR1 is SQVTM and CDR2 is ANQGSEA in the germline V gene. V was clipped by 3 bases and J by 2 bases; unmatched bases: 4. CDR3 size: 14 residues. CDR3: CSVDPGQGNTEAFF. The CDR3 DNA sequence: TGCAGCGTTGACCCGGGACAGGGTAACACTGAAGCTTTCTTT.

This clonotype was counted only a few times. This clone may be a read error of a much larger clone one base away. The chain uses TRBV28 and TRBJ1-5; D unresolved. TRBJ2-3 matches the DNA end more closely, so the J call is doubtful. This CDR3 is 14 amino acids long. Per the germline V gene, CDR1 is MDHEN and CDR2 is SYDVKM. The chain's CDR3 is CASSLVSANQPQYF. DNA of the CDR3: TGTGCCAGCAGTTTGGTCTCAGCCAATCAGCCCCAGTATTTT.

In its sample, this clonotype was seen many times. The V gene is TRBV19, the J gene TRBJ2-3; 8 nucleotides align to TRBD2. The CDR3 has 15 amino acids. Germline CDR1 LNHDA, CDR2 SQIVND (reference sequence). The ends lost 7 bases at V and 4 bases at J; junction bases unmatched: 10. CDR3 protein: CASTGGAGSADTQYF. CDR3 nucleotides: TGTGCCAGTACCGGGGGGGCAGGGAGCGCAGATACGCAGTATTTT.

This clonotype turned up a few times. This rearrangement joins TRBV30 to TRBJ1-3, with 10 bases that match TRBD1. CDR1 is GTSNPN and CDR2 is SVGIG in the germline V gene (reference sequence). V was pared by 6 bases and J by 0 bases, with 17 bases of the junction left unmatched. The CDR3 consists of 19 residues. This CDR3 reads CACSTAGQGLGSSGNTIYF. CDR3 DNA sequence: TGTGCCTGCAGTACGGCGGGACAGGGGCTCGGATCCTCTGGAAACACCATATATTTT.